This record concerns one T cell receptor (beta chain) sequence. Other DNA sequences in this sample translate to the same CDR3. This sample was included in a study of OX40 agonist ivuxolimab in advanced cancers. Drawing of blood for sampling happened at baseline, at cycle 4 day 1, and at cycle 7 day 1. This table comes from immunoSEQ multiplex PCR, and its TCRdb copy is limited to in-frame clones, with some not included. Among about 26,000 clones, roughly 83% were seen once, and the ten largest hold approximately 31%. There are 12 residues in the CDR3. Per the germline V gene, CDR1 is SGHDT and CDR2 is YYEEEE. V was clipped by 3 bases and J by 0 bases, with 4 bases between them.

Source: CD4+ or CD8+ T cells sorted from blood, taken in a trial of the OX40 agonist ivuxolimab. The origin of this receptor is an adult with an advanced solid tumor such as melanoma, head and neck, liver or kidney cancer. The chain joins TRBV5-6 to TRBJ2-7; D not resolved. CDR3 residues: CASSSISYEQYF. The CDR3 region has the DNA TGTGCCAGCAGCTCTATCTCCTACGAGCAGTACTTC.